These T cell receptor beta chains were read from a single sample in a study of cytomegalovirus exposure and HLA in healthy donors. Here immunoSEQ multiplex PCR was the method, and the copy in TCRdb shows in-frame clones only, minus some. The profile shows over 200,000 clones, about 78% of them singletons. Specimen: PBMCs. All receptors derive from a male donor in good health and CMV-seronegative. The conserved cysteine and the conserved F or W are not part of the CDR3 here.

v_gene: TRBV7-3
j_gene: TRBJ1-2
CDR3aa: ASSSPTGTNYGYT

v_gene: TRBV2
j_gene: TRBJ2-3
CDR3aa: ASIGGGTDTQY

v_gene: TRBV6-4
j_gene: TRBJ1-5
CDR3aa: ASRYRDRKRNQPQH

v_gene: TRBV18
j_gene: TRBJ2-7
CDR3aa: ASSHPGQGTPYEQY

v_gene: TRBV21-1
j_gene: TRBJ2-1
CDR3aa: ASSKDKSGRYNEQF

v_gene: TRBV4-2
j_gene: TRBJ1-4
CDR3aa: ASSQDDTATNEKLF

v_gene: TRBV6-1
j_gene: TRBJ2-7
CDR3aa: ASKMGTVYEQY

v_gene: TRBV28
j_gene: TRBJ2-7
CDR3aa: ASSPTSSYEQY

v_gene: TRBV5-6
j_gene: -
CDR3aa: ASSTDSSSYEQY

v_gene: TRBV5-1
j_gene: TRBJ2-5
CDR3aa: ASKGGGPETQY

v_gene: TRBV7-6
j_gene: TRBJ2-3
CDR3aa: ASSFTRTSTDTQY

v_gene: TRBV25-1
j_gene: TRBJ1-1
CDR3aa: ASSEGGAGRVPEAF

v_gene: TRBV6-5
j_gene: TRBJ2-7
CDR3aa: ASSYPTQGGSDEQY

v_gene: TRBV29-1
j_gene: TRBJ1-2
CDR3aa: SVDPGQGASGGYT

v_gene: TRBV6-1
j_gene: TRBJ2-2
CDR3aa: ASSPDAGGGELF

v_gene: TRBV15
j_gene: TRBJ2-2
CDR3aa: ATAAGTPGELF

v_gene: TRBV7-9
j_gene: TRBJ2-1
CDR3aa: ASSLAPEWKRGHNEQF

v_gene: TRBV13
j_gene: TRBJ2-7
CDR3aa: ASSPGQGEGEQY

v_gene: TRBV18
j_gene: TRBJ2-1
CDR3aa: ASSPRSYNEQF

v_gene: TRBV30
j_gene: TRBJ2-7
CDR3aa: AWSVAFYEQY

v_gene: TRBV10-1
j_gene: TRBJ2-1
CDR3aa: ASSLGGSSGNEQF

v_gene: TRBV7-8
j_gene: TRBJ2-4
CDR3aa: ASSLEVGDIQY

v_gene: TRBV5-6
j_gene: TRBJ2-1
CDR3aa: ASSPAVAGTYNEQF

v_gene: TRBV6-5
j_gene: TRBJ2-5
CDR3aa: ASSYSRGGRQETQY

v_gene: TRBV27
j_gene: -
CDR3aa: ASSLQGSYEQY

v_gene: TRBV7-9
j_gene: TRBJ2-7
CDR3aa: ASSSGLVYEQY

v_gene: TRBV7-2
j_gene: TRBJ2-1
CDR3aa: ASSFGATYNEQF

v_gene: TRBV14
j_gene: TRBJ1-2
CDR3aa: ASSVTRRDNLYGYT

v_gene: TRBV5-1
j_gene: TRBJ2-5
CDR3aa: ASSLGLAGGQVETQY

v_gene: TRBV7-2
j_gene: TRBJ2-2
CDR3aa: ASSFSGRAGELF

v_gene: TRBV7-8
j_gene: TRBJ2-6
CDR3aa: ASSFRRSRQIFSSGANVLT

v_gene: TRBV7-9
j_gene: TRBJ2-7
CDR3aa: ASSFTSGRASGEQY

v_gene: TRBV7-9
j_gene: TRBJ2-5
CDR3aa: ASSFNRDSQETQY

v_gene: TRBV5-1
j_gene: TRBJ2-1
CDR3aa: ASSATGDGYNEQF

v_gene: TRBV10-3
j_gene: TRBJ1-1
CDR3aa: AILDRDLEAF

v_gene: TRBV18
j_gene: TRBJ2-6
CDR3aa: ASSRYRGQDSGANVLT

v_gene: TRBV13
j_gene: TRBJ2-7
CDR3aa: ASSDRASSSYEQY

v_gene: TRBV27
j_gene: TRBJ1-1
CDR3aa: ASSSSGVANTEAF

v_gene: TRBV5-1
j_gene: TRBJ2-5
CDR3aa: ASSSGGVIQETQY

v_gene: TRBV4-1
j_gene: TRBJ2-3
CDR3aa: ASATGLAGLGSGTDTQY

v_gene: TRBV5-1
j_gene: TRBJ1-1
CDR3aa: ASTPGNGWNTEAF

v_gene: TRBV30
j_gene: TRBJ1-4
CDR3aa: AWSVGGLNEKLF

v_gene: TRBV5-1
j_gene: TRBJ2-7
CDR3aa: ASSLGLAGVYEQY

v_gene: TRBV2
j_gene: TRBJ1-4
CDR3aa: ASSESDRSNEKLF

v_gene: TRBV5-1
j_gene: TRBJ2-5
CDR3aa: ASSPGLAGVETQY

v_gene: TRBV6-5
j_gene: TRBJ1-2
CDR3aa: ASSYSGGTYGYT

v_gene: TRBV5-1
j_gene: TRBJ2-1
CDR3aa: ASSLSLAGPYNEQF

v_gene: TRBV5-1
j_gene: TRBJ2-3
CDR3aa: ASSLGTVVADTQY

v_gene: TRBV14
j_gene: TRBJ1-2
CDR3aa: ASSQANRGTNYGYT

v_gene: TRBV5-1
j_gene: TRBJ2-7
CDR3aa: ASSPRPGQNYEQY

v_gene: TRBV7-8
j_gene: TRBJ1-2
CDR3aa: ASSPTGGASGYT

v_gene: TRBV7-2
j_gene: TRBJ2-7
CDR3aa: ASSLVQSSYEQY

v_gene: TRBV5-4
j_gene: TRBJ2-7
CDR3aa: ASRPPPGLAGGPSEQY

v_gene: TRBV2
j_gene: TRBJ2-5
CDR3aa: ASARGETQY

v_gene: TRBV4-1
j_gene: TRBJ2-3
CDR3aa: ASSQEREGSISTDTQY

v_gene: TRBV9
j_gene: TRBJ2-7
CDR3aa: ASSVDGTDAEQY

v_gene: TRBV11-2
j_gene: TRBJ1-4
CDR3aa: ASSLWPGGSLSEKLF

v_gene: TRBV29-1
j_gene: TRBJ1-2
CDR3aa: SVDGQGVSPYT